The T cell receptor (beta chain) described here comes from a study of cytomegalovirus exposure and HLA in healthy donors. The germline CDR1 and CDR2 sequences are MNHEY and SVGAGI. Trimming shortened V by 6 bases and J by 6 bases, and 11 bases separated the two germline ends. The CDR3 extends over 12 amino acids. Primers included in the PCR were 60 Vbeta and 13 Jbeta primers. Profiling relied on immunoSEQ multiplex PCR, and the TCRdb table lists in-frame clones only, not all of them. The sample yields about 110,000 clones, 74% seen once. Overall study results and limits: In a later analysis, DRB1 alleles had the most associated TCRs; HLA-C alleles the fewest. In vitro testing confirmed a few CMV-associated chains as specific for CMV antigens. Being productive about 87% or about 30% of the time was typical of most TCR beta V segments in an earlier analysis.

Concerning this clone itself: Its antigen is still unknown.

The sequence came from a man aged 50-60 years in good health and CMV-seropositive. Sequencing used PBMCs. The J gene is TRBJ1-1, the V gene TRBV6-5; D is perhaps TRBD1 (5 bases). For the CDR3, the DNA is TGTGCCAGCAGCCGGGGGGTCTCTGAAGCTTTCTTT. This encodes CASSRGVSEAFF.